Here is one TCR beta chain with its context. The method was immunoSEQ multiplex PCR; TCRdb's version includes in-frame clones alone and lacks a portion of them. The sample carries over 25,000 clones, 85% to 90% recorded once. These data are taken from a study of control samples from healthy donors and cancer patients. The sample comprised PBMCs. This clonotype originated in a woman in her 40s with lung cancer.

The DNA for the CDR3 is TGCGCCAGCAGTCCTGGGGGCGGCGCTGGAAACACCATATATTTT. As protein: CASSPGGGAGNTIYF. The gene calls are TRBV5-1 and TRBJ1-3, with D possibly being TRBD1 (6 bases). Germline CDR1 reads SGHRS; CDR2 reads YFSETQ. The CDR3 sequence is 15 residues long. Trimming removed 5 bases at V and 2 bases at J, with 14 bases between.